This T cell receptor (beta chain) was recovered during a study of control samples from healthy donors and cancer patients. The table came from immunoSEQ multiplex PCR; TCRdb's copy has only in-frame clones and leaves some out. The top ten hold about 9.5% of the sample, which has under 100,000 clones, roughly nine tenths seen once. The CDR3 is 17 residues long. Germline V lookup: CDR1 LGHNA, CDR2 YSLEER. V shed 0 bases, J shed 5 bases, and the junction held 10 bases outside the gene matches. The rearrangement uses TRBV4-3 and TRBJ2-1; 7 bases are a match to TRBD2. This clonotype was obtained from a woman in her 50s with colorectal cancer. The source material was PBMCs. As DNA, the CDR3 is TGCGCCAGCAGCCAAGATCGGGCGCGCGGGGGAAACAATGAGCAGTTCTTC. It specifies CASSQDRARGGNNEQFF.